The clone carrying this TCR beta chain was seen a handful of times. This sample stems from a study of identical twins. Germline lookup yields CDR1 SGHTS and CDR2 YDEGEE. The CDR3 length is 14 residues. J gave up 6 bases and V 5 bases, and 5 bases lay outside the gene matches. Template switching, a step in the protocol, added a universal primer site, and cDNA carried unique molecular identifiers. MiXCR, run by TCRdb on the 5' RACE reads, gives a single entry per CDR3 protein. Here the sample spans 500,000 to 650,000 distinct CDR3 sequences, about a fifth being singletons. These same data were also listed under a study on yellow fever vaccine responses in identical twins.

The sample taken for sequencing was CD4+ T cells sorted from blood. The TCR comes from a woman aged 18-29 years in good health. The rearrangement links TRBV5-8 to TRBJ2-2; 9 bases are shared with TRBD1. CDR3 sequence: CASRKQGAPGELFF. CDR3 sequence (DNA): TGTGCCAGCAGAAAACAGGGGGCGCCCGGGGAGCTGTTTTTT.